A selection of T cell receptor beta chains follows, all from one sample in a study of blood T cell repertoires in COVID-19. Data came from immunoSEQ multiplex PCR; TCRdb stores just in-frame clones and leaves some out. The repertoire has about 220,000 clones, 86% of them found once; the top ten carry around 2.2%. The material sequenced was peripheral blood. The receptors stem from a man aged 25-40 years who had recovered from COVID-19. Both conserved end residues are part of each CDR3. Each record gives: V gene, J gene, clone size, D gene, CDR3 DNA, CDR3 protein. The D gene is left open where the match is weak. Where a row states a size, it is once, few, many or the class of an expanded clone; other rows omit it.

TRBV10-2	TRBJ2-3	-	TRBD2	TGCGCCAGCAGTGCTAGCGGGGGGAGCACAGATACGCAGTATTTT	CASSASGGSTDTQYF
TRBV5-1	TRBJ2-2	-	-	TGCGCCAGCAGCTTGGGGGGCCTGGGCACCGGGGAGCTGTTTTTT	CASSLGGLGTGELFF
TRBV6-1	TRBJ1-3	-	TRBD1	TGTGCCAGCAGTGAACCGGGACAGGGAGGCGGAAACACCATATATTTT	CASSEPGQGGGNTIYF
TRBV19	TRBJ1-2	-	TRBD1	TGTGCCAGTAGTTTTCCCTCGGGACAGGTGGGAGGCTACACCTTC	CASSFPSGQVGGYTF
TRBV2	TRBJ1-1	-	-	TGTGCCAGCAGCCTGGGAGGGGGGTTCACTGAAGCTTTCTTT	CASSLGGGFTEAFF
TRBV18	TRBJ2-5	-	TRBD2	TGTGCCAGCTCACTATGGACTAGCGGGGGCACGTACCAAGAGACCCAGTACTTC	CASSLWTSGGTYQETQYF
TRBV3-1/TRBV3-2	TRBJ1-2	-	-	TGTGCCAGCAGCCGGTCCAGACAGGAGTATGGCTACACCTTC	CASSRSRQEYGYTF
TRBV3-1/TRBV3-2	TRBJ2-7	-	TRBD1	TGTGCCAGCAGCCCCGATCCGACAGGGGGCTTCTCCTACGAGCAGTACTTC	CASSPDPTGGFSYEQYF
TRBV5-1	TRBJ1-1	few	TRBD1	TGCGCCAGCAGCGCATGGACAGGGGGCACTGAAGCTTTCTTT	CASSAWTGGTEAFF
TRBV5-1	TRBJ2-1	-	-	TGCGCCAGCAGCTTGGCCCCAGCCCCGGGTAATGAGCAGTTCTTC	CASSLAPAPGNEQFF
TRBV6-1	TRBJ1-1	-	-	TGTGCCAGCAGTGAAGGGCCAGGGTTAGTCGCTGAAGCTTTCTTT	CASSEGPGLVAEAFF
TRBV5-5	TRBJ2-1	-	-	TGTGCCAGCAGCTTGGCCGACAGGGCTTGGGGGGCTGAGCAGTTCTTC	CASSLADRAWGAEQFF
TRBV7-9	TRBJ2-1	-	TRBD1	TGTGCCAGCAGCTTAATAACAGGGGAAGGGAATGAGCAGTTCTTC	CASSLITGEGNEQFF
TRBV20-1	TRBJ1-5	-	-	TGCAGTGCTAGTCCGCATACAGATCAGCCCCAGCATTTT	CSASPHTDQPQHF
TRBV7-8	TRBJ2-2	-	-	TGTGCCAGCAGCTTCGTGGTCAGGGGTGGCACCGGGGAGCTGTTTTTT	CASSFVVRGGTGELFF
TRBV5-4	TRBJ2-5	-	TRBD2	TGTGCCAGCAGCTTGGAAAGCGGGGGCTTAGAGACCCAGTACTTC	CASSLESGGLETQYF
TRBV2	TRBJ2-7	few	-	TGTGCCAGCACCCGAGAGGTCTCCTCCTACGAGCAGTACTTC	CASTREVSSYEQYF
TRBV11-3	TRBJ2-3	-	TRBD1	TGTGCCAGCAGCTTAGGCGGACAGGGTGCAGATACGCAGTATTTT	CASSLGGQGADTQYF
TRBV19	TRBJ2-5	-	TRBD1	TGTGCCAGTAGTATCCACGGGACAGGGCCCCAAGAGACCCAGTACTTC	CASSIHGTGPQETQYF
TRBV5-1	TRBJ2-3	-	-	TGCGCCAGCAGCCGTAGTTCGGGGGCAGATACGCAGTATTTT	CASSRSSGADTQYF
TRBV2	TRBJ1-2	once	-	TGTGCCAGCAGTGAAGTCGATCGGAACCCAGGAGGCTACACCTTC	CASSEVDRNPGGYTF
TRBV24-1	TRBJ1-2	-	-	TGTGCCACCAGTGATCCCTCCGGGACAACTAACTATGGCTACACCTTC	CATSDPSGTTNYGYTF
TRBV5-1	TRBJ1-1	few	TRBD1	TGCGCCAGCAGGGGACAGAGAGGCACTGAAGCTTTCTTT	CASRGQRGTEAFF
TRBV30	TRBJ2-5	-	TRBD2	TGTGCCTGGAGTGGGGCTAGCGGGGGGGCTCCGGAGACCCAGTACTTC	CAWSGASGGAPETQYF
TRBV7-9	TRBJ1-2	-	-	TGTGCCAGCAGCCTTGGGGGGAGTGCTCTTACCTTC	CASSLGGSALTF
TRBV6-5	TRBJ1-6	-	-	TGTGCCAGCAGTAGGAGAGAGAGAACCAATTCACCCCTCCACTTT	CASSRRERTNSPLHF
TRBV15	TRBJ1-2	few	-	TGTGCCACCTCTTTCGACAGGAATAGGGGCTACACCTTC	CATSFDRNRGYTF
TRBV7-2	TRBJ1-2	few	-	TGTGCCAGCAGCACATACGGGGGCTACACCTTC	CASSTYGGYTF
TRBV28	TRBJ1-6	-	TRBD1	TGTGCCAGCAGTTTGAGGGGACAGGGCTATAATTCACCCCTCCACTTT	CASSLRGQGYNSPLHF
TRBV24-1	TRBJ2-5	few	TRBD1	TGTGCCACCAGTGATTGGGACAGGGGAGATGAGACCCAGTACTTC	CATSDWDRGDETQYF
TRBV24-1	TRBJ1-2	-	TRBD1	TGTGCCACCAGTCCCCCGCGACAGGGGATAAACTATGGCTACACCTTC	CATSPPRQGINYGYTF
TRBV27	TRBJ2-7	-	TRBD2	TGTGCCAGCAGTCGGACTAGTTACTTTTACGAGCAGTACTTC	CASSRTSYFYEQYF
TRBV6-2/TRBV6-3	TRBJ2-7	-	TRBD1	TGTGCCAGCACCCCTGGGGACAGGGGTCACGAGCAGTACTTC	CASTPGDRGHEQYF
TRBV4-1	TRBJ2-2	once	TRBD2	TGCGCCAGCAGTCCCTCTCGGGGAGGGCCCACCGGGGAGCTGTTTTTT	CASSPSRGGPTGELFF
TRBV9	TRBJ2-1	-	-	TGTGCCAGCAGCCCGGCCGGGTCACCGAGCTCCTACAATGAGCAGTTCTTC	CASSPAGSPSSYNEQFF
TRBV6-5	TRBJ1-3	-	-	TGTGCCAGCAGCCGCCAGGGTCGCGGTGGAAACACCATATATTTT	CASSRQGRGGNTIYF
TRBV13	TRBJ2-3	-	-	TGTGCCAGCAGCTTTGGCTCCCGGGGCACAGATACGCAGTATTTT	CASSFGSRGTDTQYF
TRBV6-5	TRBJ2-7	-	-	TGTGCCAGCAGTTCAATGGACTCCGTAAAGCAGTACTTC	CASSSMDSVKQYF
TRBV7-9	TRBJ1-1	-	TRBD1	TGTGCCAGCAGTTCCGGGACAGGGTGGGTCACTGAAGCTTTCTTT	CASSSGTGWVTEAFF
TRBV5-6	TRBJ2-6	-	TRBD1	TGTGCCAGCAGCTTGGTAAAGACAGGGGGTGTGTCTGGGGCCAACGTCCTGACTTTC	CASSLVKTGGVSGANVLTF
TRBV18	TRBJ1-2	-	-	TGTGCCAGCTCACCGCGGGGCCTAGCTAACTATGGCTACACCTTC	CASSPRGLANYGYTF
TRBV30	TRBJ2-1	-	TRBD2	TGTGCCTTCCTAAAAAGCGGGGGGGGAAGCAATGAGCAGTTCTTC	CAFLKSGGGSNEQFF
TRBV18	TRBJ1-3	-	TRBD1	TGTGCCAGCACACTGGCAGGGGGCAACACCATATATTTT	CASTLAGGNTIYF
TRBV6-2/TRBV6-3	TRBJ1-2	-	TRBD1	TGTGCCAGCAGTTTCTTTTTTCCGGGACAGGGAGACTACACCTTC	CASSFFFPGQGDYTF
TRBV18	TRBJ2-1	once	-	TGTGCCAGCTCACCACCTTGGGGCAGCAATGAGCAGTTCTTC	CASSPPWGSNEQFF
TRBV7-2	TRBJ2-7	-	-	TGTGCCAGCAGCTTGGGTCCCCGTGCGTGGGCGGGTTCCTACGAGCAGTACTTC	CASSLGPRAWAGSYEQYF
TRBV11-3	TRBJ2-7	-	TRBD2	TGTGCCAGCAGCGAAGGATCTCCGGGGGGCTACGAGCAGTACTTC	CASSEGSPGGYEQYF
TRBV7-2	TRBJ2-5	-	TRBD1	TGTGCCAGCAGCCCGGGACAGGCTTGGGAGACCCAGTACTTC	CASSPGQAWETQYF
TRBV19	TRBJ1-2	-	-	TGTGCCAGTATTCCGGAGGGGCTAGGTCTAAAGGGTGGCTACACCTTC	CASIPEGLGLKGGYTF
TRBV11-3	TRBJ2-7	once	TRBD2	TGTGCCAGCAGCGCGACTAGCGGGGGAGCCTACGAGCAGTACTTC	CASSATSGGAYEQYF
TRBV24-1	TRBJ2-7	-	-	TGTGCCAGGGGACATCCCTACGAGCAGTACTTC	CARGHPYEQYF
TRBV7-6	TRBJ2-5	-	TRBD2	TGTGCCAGCAGCTTCGTAGCGGGGGGGGAGACCCAGTACTTC	CASSFVAGGETQYF
TRBV12-3/TRBV12-4	TRBJ1-5	-	-	TGTGCCAGCAGTTTACAGGGGAATCAGCCCCAGCATTTT	CASSLQGNQPQHF